This section outlines one TCR beta chain sequence together with its context. This clone has only a few counts. Its antigen remains undetermined. It has no much larger one-base neighbor in the sample; base qualities were not kept. The sample belongs to a study of shared T cell receptors in the human thymus listed by TCRdb under 2021. General notes on the study: The study examined how the human thymus generates shared, self-reactive T-cell receptor alpha chains.

Library generation was performed with the immunoSEQ multiplex PCR assay. TCRdb took over this immuneACCESS table, retaining in-frame rearrangements with V and J assigned. Such tables are incomplete; in checked studies, under half of the missing clones stem from an unresolved V gene, and the remainder is unexplained. This sample is represented by hundreds of thousands of clones; 80% to 90% of them were singletons. The ten largest clones add up to more than 0.009% of the sample. There are 16 amino acids in the CDR3, from cysteine to phenylalanine inclusive. The kept DNA is CDR3 alone, 48 bases in frame from the first base. The germline V and J ends show losses of 3 bases and 5 bases respectively, and no gene match explains 7 bases of the junction. CDR1 and CDR2 are read off the germline V gene as SGHDT and YYEEEE. These data also featured in a second study, about human thymus T cells. The second study reports: In Finland, the donors were immunologically healthy infants who were having open corrective cardiac surgery for congenital heart defects. Thymus tissue was collected as surgical resects that were removed during corrective cardiac surgery. V and J gene segment usage appeared biased in both thymic and peripheral blood repertoires. The related research reported highly overlapping thymic TCR repertoires among unrelated individuals. The study used about 8 infant thymus samples plus four related peripheral blood samples to characterize TCR alpha and beta repertoires. Donor ages ranged from roughly 6 to 250 days, and the cohort comprised about six male and a couple of female infants. Thymocytes were freed from the tissue by mechanical means and kept at -70 degrees C as pellets of roughly 8.5-31 million cells. A QIAsymphony instrument was used to extract genomic DNA from frozen cell pellets. The immunoSEQ multiplex PCR assay was used to amplify the TCRB and TCRAD loci from a standardized amount of quality-controlled genomic DNA. The amplicons covered the V(D)J region and were long enough to include the CDR3 and to identify the V and J genes. The commercial immunoSEQ service was used to sequence amplicons on an Illumina platform. Primer bias and sequencing errors were corrected using previously described methods, and TCRAD and TCRB definitions followed the IMGT database. immunoSEQ Analyzer 3.0 and VDJTools were used for repertoire analysis, which covered basic statistics, V/J segment usage, diversity estimates, rarefaction and pairwise overlap. Diversity was estimated using the Chao1, ChaoE, Efron-Thisted, Shannon and inverse Simpson indices, and was also estimated on datasets down-sampled to the size of the smallest sample. Repertoire overlap used strict matching of CDR3 nucleotide sequence, V gene and J gene, with Jaccard-based multidimensional scaling clustering. Thymus samples yielded on average about 810,000 unique TCRB clonotypes, compared with some 83,000 from blood samples.

Rearrangement joined TRBV5-6 to TRBJ2-2, and TRBD2 aligns with 10 junction nucleotides. Sequenced: thymocytes. The source of this sequence is a boy younger than two with a congenital heart defect. Donor details come from another sample of the same person, matched by shared clones. The CDR3 in this case is CASSWGLASETGELFF. The DNA sequence is TGTGCCAGCAGCTGGGGACTAGCGTCTGAGACCGGGGAGCTGTTTTTT.